This T cell receptor (beta chain) was observed in a study of blood T cell repertoires in COVID-19. Sequenced by immunoSEQ multiplex PCR; TCRdb stores in-frame clones only, minus some. Of roughly 500,000 clones in the sample, approximately 88% were seen once. V lost 5 bases and J lost 8; bases outside the gene matches: 6. Per the germline V gene, CDR1 is LGHDT and CDR2 is YNNKEL (reference sequence). The CDR3 loop spans 14 amino acids. Recovered status in Cohort 3 required two negative PCRs, clearance, or symptom resolution. The receptor was isolated from a woman between 40 and 55 years old who had recovered from COVID-19. Sequenced: PBMCs or T cells enriched from blood (not recorded which). The chain joins TRBV3-1 (or the pseudogene TRBV3-2) to TRBJ1-2; 12 nucleotides line up with TRBD1. The CDR3 loop reads CASSARDRGLGYTF. In DNA form, the CDR3 reads TGTGCCAGCAGCGCCCGGGACAGGGGGCTCGGCTACACCTTC.